This T cell receptor beta chain came from a study of CD8+CD57+ T cells in acquired aplastic anemia. In the study overall: Each DNA sample taken from sorted CD4+ and CD8+ cells came to around 3.4 ug on average. Study findings and constraints: Patients and controls shared roughly 30 CD8+ CDR3 sequences, which appeared highly expressed in patients and within their immunodominant clones.

Genomic DNA served as template for TCR beta VDJ and CDR3 profiling. TCRdb ran MiXCR on the reads and lists one entry per CDR3 protein. The sample lists approximately 300,000 distinct CDR3 sequences; roughly 61% were seen once. This clonotype was seen at least ten times. Its antigen is still unknown. Selection for sequencing was limited to patients who had shown CD8+CD57+ cell expansion by flow cytometry. There are 15 residues in the CDR3. CDR1 is DFQATT, CDR2 SNEGSKA, per germline (reference sequence). V lost 3 bases to trimming and J lost 5 bases; unmatched junction nucleotides: 8. V usage is TRBV20-1 and J usage is TRBJ2-1, with TRBD2 matching over 9 bases. The sequenced material came from sorted CD4+, CD8+, or CD8+CD57+ T cells (not recorded which) from PBMCs. This sequence was found in a human donor with aplastic anemia. CDR3 loop: CSARLGLAGHNEQFF. CDR3 sequence (DNA): TGCAGTGCTAGGCTTGGTCTAGCGGGACACAATGAGCAGTTCTTC.